This T cell receptor (beta chain) is from a study of T-cell reconstitution after alpha-beta-depleted transplantation in children (dated by TCRdb to the mid-2010s). General notes on the study: Using TCR repertoire profiling, the study quantitatively followed how T-cell immune reconstitution unfolded in children after TCRalphabeta/CD19-depleted allogeneic hematopoietic cell transplantation. The investigation overall reported the following: Over the following months the frequencies of hyperexpanded clones went down, and after one year T-cell counts and TCRbeta diversity were mostly credited to newly produced T cells. In some patients, the high TCRbeta diversity seen at day 60 was put down to recipient T cells and intrathymic progenitors that had survived conditioning. The apparently early recovery of alphabetaT-cell counts about two months after transplant reportedly depended on only several hundred rapidly expanded clones that came from non-depleted graft cells.

CDR3 length: 15 amino acids, cysteine to phenylalanine. Just CDR3 DNA is preserved here, 45 bases in frame from base 1. V is clipped by 5 bases and J by 2 bases, and the sequence between their germline boundaries is 16 bases long. What this sample's treatment or condition label stands for: allogeneic hematopoietic cell transplantation with graft depleted of TCRalphabeta T cells and CD19 B cells. The transplant recipients were children given TCRalphabeta/CD19-depleted allogeneic hematopoietic cell grafts. About this clonotype: Its antigen is unknown. No base-level quality is on record; no much larger clone is a single base apart.

The library was generated by PCR. TCRdb shows the sequencer as Illumina HiSeq 2500. To normalize quantification of the TCRbeta repertoire, the TCR libraries were built with molecular barcoding that relied on unique molecular identifiers. The public reads were reanalyzed by TCRdb: fastp trimming at Q25, MiXCR alignment, in-frame beta chains only. Rows with one shared CDR3 protein collapse into an entry with the most common genes and DNA. The sample yields about a million distinct CDR3 sequences; roughly 29% were counted once. 25% to 35% of the sample comes from the top ten. This TCR derives from a boy in the first two years of life who had a stem cell transplant for SCID, so the T cells may come from the graft donor. The chain is assembled from TRBV12-3 or TRBV12-4 and TRBJ2-7; no D segment can be confidently identified. The material sequenced was PBMCs, mostly from graft donor cells, taken 360 days after TCRalphabeta/CD19-depleted stem cell transplant. The encoded CDR3 is CASSPSYRQAYEQYF. Read as DNA, the sequence is TGTGCCAGCAGTCCTTCGTATCGTCAAGCCTACGAGCAGTACTTC.